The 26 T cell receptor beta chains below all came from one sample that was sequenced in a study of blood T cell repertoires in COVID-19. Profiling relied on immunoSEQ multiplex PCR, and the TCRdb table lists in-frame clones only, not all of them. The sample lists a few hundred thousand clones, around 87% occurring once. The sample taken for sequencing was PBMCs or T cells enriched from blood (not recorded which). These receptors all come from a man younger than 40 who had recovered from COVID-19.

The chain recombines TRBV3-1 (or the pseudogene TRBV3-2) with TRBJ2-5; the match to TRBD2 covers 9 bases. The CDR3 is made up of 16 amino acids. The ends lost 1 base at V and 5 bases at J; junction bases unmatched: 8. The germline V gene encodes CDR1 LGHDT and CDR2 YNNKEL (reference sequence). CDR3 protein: CASSQARGRAMETQYF. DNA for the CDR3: TGTGCCAGCAGCCAAGCTCGCGGGAGGGCGATGGAGACCCAGTACTTC.

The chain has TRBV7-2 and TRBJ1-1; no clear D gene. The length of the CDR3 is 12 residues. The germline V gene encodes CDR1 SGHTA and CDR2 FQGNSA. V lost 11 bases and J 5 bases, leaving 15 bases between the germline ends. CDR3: CAYGAGRTEAFF. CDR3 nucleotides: TGTGCCTACGGAGCTGGGAGGACTGAAGCTTTCTTT. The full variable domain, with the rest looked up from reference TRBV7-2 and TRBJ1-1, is GAGVSQSPSNKVTEKGKDVELRCDPISGHTALYWYRQSLGQGLEFLIYFQGNSAPDKSGLPSDRFSAERTGGSVSTLTIQRTQQEDSAVYLCAYGAGRTEAFFGQGTRLTVV.

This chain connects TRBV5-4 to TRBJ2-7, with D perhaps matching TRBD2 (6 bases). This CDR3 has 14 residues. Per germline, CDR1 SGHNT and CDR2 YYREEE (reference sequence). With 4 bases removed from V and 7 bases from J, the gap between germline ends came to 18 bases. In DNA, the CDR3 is TGTGCCAGCAGCGGCTCGGGACTGGGGATGGAGCAGTACTTC. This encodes CASSGSGLGMEQYF.

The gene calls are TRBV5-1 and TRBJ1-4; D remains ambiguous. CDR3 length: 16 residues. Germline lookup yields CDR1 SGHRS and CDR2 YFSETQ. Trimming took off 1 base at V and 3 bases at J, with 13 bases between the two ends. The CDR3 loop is CASSLYGEGANEKLFF. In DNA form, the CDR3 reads TGCGCCAGCAGCTTGTACGGGGAGGGAGCTAATGAAAAACTGTTTTTT.

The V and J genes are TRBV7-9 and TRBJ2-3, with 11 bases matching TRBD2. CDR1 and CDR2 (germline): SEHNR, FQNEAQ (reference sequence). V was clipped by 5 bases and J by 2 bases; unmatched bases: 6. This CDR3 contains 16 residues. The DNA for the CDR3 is TGTGCCAGCAGCCTGGGACTAGCGGAACTCACAGATACGCAGTATTTT. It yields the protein CASSLGLAELTDTQYF. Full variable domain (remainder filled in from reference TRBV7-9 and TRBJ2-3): DTGVSQNPRHKITKRGQNVTFRCDPISEHNRLYWYRQTLGQGPEFLTYFQNEAQLEKSRLLSDRFSAERPKGSFSTLEIQRTEQGDSAMYLCASSLGLAELTDTQYFGPGTRLTVL.

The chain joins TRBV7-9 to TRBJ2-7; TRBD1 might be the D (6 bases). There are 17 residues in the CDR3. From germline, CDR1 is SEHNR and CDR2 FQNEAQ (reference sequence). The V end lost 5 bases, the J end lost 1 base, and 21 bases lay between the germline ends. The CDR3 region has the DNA TGTGCCAGCAGCCCGCATCGACGCCGGACAGATTCCTACGAGCAGTACTTC. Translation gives CASSPHRRRTDSYEQYF.

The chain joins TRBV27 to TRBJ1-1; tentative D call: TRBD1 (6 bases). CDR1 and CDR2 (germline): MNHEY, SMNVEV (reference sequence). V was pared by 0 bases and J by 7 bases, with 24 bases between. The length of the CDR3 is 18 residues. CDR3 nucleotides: TGTGCCAGCAGTTTATCGTTCGGTCGTTTTAACAGGGAAGTTGAAGCTTTCTTT. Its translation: CASSLSFGRFNREVEAFF.

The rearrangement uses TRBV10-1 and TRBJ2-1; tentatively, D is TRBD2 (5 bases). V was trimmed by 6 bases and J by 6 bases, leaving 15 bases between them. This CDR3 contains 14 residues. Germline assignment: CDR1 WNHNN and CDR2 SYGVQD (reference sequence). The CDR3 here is CASRSRGGVNEQFF. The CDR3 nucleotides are TGCGCCAGCAGATCCCGGGGTGGCGTCAATGAGCAGTTCTTC.

The CDR3, as DNA: TGTGCCAGCAGCTTTTATGGAGGCTACAATGAGCAGTTCTTC. This encodes CASSFYGGYNEQFF. J is TRBJ2-1 and V is TRBV5-6, with D perhaps TRBD2 (5 bases). V lost 2 bases, J lost 3 bases, and 9 bases lay in between. Germline-derived CDR1 and CDR2 are SGHDT and YYEEEE. This CDR3 contains 14 residues. The full variable domain, rest sourced from reference TRBV5-6 and TRBJ2-1, is DAGVTQSPTHLIKTRGQQVTLRCSPKSGHDTVSWYQQALGQGPQFIFQYYEEEERQRGNFPDRFSGHQFPNYSSELNVNALLLGDSALYLCASSFYGGYNEQFFGPGTRLTVL.

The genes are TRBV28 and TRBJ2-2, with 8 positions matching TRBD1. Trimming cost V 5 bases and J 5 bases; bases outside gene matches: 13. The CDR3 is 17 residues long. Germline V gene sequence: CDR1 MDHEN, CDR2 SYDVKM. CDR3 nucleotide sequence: TGTGCCAGCAGTCAAACCCGACAGGGGCGGGAAACCGGGGAGCTGTTTTTT. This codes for CASSQTRQGRETGELFF. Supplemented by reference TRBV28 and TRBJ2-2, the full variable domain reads DVKVTQSSRYLVKRTGEKVFLECVQDMDHENMFWYRQDPGLGLRLIYFSYDVKMKEKGDIPEGYSVSREKKERFSLILESASTNQTSMYLCASSQTRQGRETGELFFGEGSRLTVL.

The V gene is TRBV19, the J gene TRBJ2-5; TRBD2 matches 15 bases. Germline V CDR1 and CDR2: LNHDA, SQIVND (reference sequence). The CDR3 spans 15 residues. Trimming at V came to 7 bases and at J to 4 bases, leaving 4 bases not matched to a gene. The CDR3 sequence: CASTEGLAGGETQYF. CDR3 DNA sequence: TGTGCCAGTACTGAGGGACTAGCGGGAGGAGAGACCCAGTACTTC. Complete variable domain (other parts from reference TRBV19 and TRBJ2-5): DGGITQSPKYLFRKEGQNVTLSCEQNLNHDAMYWYRQDPGQGLRLIYYSQIVNDFQKGDIAEGYSVSREKKESFPLTVTSAQKNPTAFYLCASTEGLAGGETQYFGPGTRLLVL.

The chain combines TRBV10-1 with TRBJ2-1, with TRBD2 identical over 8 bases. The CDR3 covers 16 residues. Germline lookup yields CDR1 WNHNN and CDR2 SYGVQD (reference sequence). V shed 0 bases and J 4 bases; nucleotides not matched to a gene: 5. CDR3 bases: TGCGCCAGCAGTGAGTCTGCGGGAGGCCCTTACAATGAGCAGTTCTTC. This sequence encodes CASSESAGGPYNEQFF.

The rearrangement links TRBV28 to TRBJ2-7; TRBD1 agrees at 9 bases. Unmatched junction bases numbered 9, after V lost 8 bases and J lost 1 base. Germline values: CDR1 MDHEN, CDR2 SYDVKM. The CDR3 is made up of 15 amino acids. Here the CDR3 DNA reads TGTGCCAGCCGGGGGCGACAGGGGGGATCCTACGAGCAGTACTTC. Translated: CASRGRQGGSYEQYF.

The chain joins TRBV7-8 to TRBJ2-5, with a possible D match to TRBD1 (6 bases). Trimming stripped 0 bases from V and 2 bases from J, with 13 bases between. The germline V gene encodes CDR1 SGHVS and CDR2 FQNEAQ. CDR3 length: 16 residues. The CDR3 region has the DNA TGTGCCAGCAGCTTAGCCAGGACAGTATTACAAGAGACCCAGTACTTC. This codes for CASSLARTVLQETQYF.

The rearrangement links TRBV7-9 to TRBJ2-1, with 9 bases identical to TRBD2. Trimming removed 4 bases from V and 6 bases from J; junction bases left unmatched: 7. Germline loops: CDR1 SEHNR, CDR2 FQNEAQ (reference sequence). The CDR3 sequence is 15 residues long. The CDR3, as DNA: TGTGCCAGCAGCTCCCTTAGCGGGAGCGTCAATGAGCAGTTCTTC. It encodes CASSSLSGSVNEQFF.

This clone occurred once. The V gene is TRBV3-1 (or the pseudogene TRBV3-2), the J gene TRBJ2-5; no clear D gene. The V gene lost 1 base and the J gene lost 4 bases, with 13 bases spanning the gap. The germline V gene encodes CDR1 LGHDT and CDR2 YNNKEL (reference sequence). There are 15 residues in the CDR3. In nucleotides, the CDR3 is TGTGCCAGCAGCCAAGCCCTAGTGATGGGAGAGACCCAGTACTTC. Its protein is CASSQALVMGETQYF.

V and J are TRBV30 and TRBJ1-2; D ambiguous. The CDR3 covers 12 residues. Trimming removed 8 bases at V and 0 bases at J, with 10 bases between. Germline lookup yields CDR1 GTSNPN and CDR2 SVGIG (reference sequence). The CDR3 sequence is CALRGTNYGYTF. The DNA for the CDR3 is TGTGCCCTTCGAGGCACTAACTATGGCTACACCTTC. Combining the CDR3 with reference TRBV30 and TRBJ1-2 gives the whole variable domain SQTIHQWPATLVQPVGSPLSLECTVEGTSNPNLYWYRQAAGRGLQLLFYSVGIGQISSEVPQNLSASRPQDRQFILSSKKLLLSDSGFYLCALRGTNYGYTFGSGTRLTVV.

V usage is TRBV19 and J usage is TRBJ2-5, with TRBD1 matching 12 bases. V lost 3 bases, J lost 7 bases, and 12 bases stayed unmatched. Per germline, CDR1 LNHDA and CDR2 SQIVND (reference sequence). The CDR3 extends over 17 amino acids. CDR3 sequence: CASSMSTGTGGLGTQYF. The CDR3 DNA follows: TGTGCCAGTAGTATGTCCACCGGGACAGGGGGCTTGGGGACCCAGTACTTC.

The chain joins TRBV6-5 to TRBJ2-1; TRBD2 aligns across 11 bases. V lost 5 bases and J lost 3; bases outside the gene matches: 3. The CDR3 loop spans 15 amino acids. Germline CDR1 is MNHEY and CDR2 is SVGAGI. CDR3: CASSQTSGDYNEQFF. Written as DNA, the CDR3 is TGTGCCAGCAGTCAGACTAGCGGGGACTACAATGAGCAGTTCTTC.

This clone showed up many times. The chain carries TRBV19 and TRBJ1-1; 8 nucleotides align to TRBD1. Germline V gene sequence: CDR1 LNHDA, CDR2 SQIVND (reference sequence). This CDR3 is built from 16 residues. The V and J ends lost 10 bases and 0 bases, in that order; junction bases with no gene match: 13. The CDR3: CATVRGQGAMNTEAFF. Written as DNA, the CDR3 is TGTGCCACCGTCCGGGGCCAGGGGGCAATGAACACTGAAGCTTTCTTT.

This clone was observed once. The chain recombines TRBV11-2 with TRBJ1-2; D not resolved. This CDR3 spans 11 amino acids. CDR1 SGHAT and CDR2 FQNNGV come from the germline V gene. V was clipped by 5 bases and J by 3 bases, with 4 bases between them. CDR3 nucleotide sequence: TGTGCCAGCAGCCTCGACTATGGCTACACCTTC. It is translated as CASSLDYGYTF. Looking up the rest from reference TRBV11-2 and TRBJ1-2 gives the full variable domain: EAGVAQSPRYKIIEKRQSVAFWCNPISGHATLYWYQQILGQGPKLLIQFQNNGVVDDSQLPKDRFSAERLKGVDSTLKIQPAKLEDSAVYLCASSLDYGYTFGSGTRLTVV.

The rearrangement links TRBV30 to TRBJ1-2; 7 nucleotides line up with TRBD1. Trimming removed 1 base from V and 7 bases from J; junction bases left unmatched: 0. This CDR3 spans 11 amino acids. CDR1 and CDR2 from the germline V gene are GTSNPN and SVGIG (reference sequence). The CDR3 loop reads CAWSAGGGYTF. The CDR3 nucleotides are TGTGCCTGGAGTGCAGGGGGTGGCTACACCTTC.

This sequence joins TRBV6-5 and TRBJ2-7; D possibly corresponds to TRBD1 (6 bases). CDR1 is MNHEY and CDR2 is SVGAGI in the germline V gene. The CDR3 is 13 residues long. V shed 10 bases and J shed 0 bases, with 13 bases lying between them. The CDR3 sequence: CATKPGASYEQYF. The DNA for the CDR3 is TGTGCCACCAAACCAGGGGCCTCCTACGAGCAGTACTTC.

CDR3: CASRGQGINQPQHF. The DNA of the CDR3 is TGTGCCAGCAGGGGACAGGGAATCAATCAGCCCCAGCATTTT. The rearrangement links TRBV6-5 to TRBJ1-5, with TRBD1 identical over 9 bases. Germline-derived CDR1 and CDR2 are MNHEY and SVGAGI. V lost 6 bases, J lost 3 bases, and 3 bases stayed unmatched. This CDR3 is 14 amino acids long.

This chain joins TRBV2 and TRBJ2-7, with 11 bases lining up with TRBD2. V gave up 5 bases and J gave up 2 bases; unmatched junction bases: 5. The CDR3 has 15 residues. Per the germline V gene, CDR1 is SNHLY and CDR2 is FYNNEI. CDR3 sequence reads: CASSPGTSGTYEQYF. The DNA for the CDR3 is TGTGCCAGCAGTCCCGGGACTAGCGGAACCTACGAGCAGTACTTC.

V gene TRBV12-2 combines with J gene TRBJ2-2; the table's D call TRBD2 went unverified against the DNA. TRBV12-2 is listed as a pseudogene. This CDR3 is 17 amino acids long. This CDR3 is CASRLPSGMGATGELFF. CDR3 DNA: TGTGCAAGTCGCTTGCCTAGCGGGATGGGGGCCACCGGGGAGCTGTTTTTT.